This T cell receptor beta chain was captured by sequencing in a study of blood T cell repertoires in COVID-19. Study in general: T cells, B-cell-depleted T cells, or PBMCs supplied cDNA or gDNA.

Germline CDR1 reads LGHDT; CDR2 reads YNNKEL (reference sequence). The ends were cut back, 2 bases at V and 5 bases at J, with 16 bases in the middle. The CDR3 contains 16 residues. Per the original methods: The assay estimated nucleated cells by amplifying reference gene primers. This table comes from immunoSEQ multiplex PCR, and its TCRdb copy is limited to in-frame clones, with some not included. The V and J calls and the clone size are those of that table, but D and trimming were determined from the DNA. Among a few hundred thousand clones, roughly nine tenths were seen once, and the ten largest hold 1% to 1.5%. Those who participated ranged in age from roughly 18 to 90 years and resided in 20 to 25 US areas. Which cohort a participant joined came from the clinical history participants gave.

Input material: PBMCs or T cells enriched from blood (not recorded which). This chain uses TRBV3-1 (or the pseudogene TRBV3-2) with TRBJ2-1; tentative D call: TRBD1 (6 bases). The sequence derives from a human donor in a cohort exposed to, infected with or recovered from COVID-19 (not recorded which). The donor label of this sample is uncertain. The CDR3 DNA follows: TGTGCCAGCAGCCAATTAGGGGGATGGGGGCACAATGAGCAGTTCTTC. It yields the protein CASSQLGGWGHNEQFF.